This entry describes one T cell receptor (beta chain). What it binds is not known. TRB cDNA libraries were made by UMI-labeled 5' RACE. TCRdb re-called the 5' RACE reads and shows each CDR3 protein once, DNA omitted. The table for this sample gives about 89,000 distinct CDR3 sequences. CD45RO-CCR7+CD27+CD95- was the phenotype of naive CD8+ T cells. This entry is derived from a study of CXCR3-negative and CXCR3-positive naive CD8 T cells. The overall study: Sequencing gave 110 million to 150 million TRB reads overall, about 1.5 +/- 0.3 million per library. Overall study results and limits: Naive cells, whether CXCR3-negative or CXCR3-positive, had similar TRBV-TRBJ usage, while memory cells differed. Hydrophobicity was higher for TRB CDR3s found in CXCR3-positive naive cells than in CXCR3-negative naive cells. Most assays were run on fresh PBMCs (CXCR3 expression partially decreased after cryopreservation).

The CDR3 covers 16 residues. Germline assignment: CDR1 MNHEY and CDR2 SVGEGT. The V and J genes are TRBV6-2 or TRBV6-3 and TRBJ2-7; TCRdb gives TRBD1 as the D gene, but with no DNA this cannot be confirmed. The sequencing sample was made of naive CXCR3+ CD8+ T cells from blood. As for subset: CD45RO-CCR7+CD27+CD95- naive CD8+ T cells expressing CXCR3 (TNR3+). The receptor's source is a human donor in good health. Some clones in this sample may be carry-over from other donors' samples. CDR3 sequence reads: CASSQPRDRLSYEQYF.